A selection of T cell receptor beta chains follows, all from one sample in a study of blood T cell repertoires in COVID-19. Clones were read by immunoSEQ multiplex PCR, and TCRdb kept only the in-frame ones, dropping some. This sample has around 140,000 clones, with approximately 81% found just once. Sequenced material: peripheral blood. The receptors derive from a human donor in a cohort sampled during active COVID-19. Each CDR3 is given with its conserved first and last residue. The D gene is left open where the match is weak. Only part of the rows carry a size: once, few, many, or a class if the clone is expanded.

j_call v_call clone_size d_call cdr3_aa cdr3_nt
TRBJ2-1 TRBV7-3 NA NA CASSLTQTTEQFF TGTGCCAGCAGCTTAACCCAGACTACCGAGCAGTTCTTC
TRBJ2-7 TRBV28 few TRBD2 CASSTPTSGLTYEQYF TGTGCCAGCAGTACCCCCACTAGCGGGTTAACCTACGAGCAGTACTTC
TRBJ1-2 TRBV4-3 NA NA CASSQDFGAGYGYTF TGCGCCAGCAGCCAAGATTTTGGGGCAGGGTATGGCTACACCTTC
TRBJ2-1 TRBV28 NA TRBD1 CASSFATGGGRNEQFF TGTGCCAGCAGTTTTGCAACAGGGGGAGGACGGAATGAGCAGTTCTTC
TRBJ1-2 TRBV19 NA NA CASRTGGDYGYTF TGTGCCAGTCGAACCGGAGGGGACTATGGCTACACCTTC
TRBJ2-1 TRBV28 NA NA CASSRTTFPSYNEQFF TGTGCCAGCAGTCGGACTACCTTCCCCTCCTACAATGAGCAGTTCTTC
TRBJ1-2 TRBV25-1 NA NA CASSRGGADYGYTF TGTGCCAGCAGCCGAGGGGGGGCCGACTATGGCTACACCTTC
TRBJ2-6 TRBV5-1 few TRBD2 CASSLGGTGANVLTF TGCGCCAGCAGCCTCGGGGGGACTGGGGCCAACGTCCTGACTTTC
TRBJ2-7 TRBV7-2 few TRBD2 CASSFPGLAGGPAEQYF TGTGCCAGCAGCTTTCCGGGACTAGCGGGAGGGCCGGCCGAGCAGTACTTC
TRBJ2-7 TRBV5-3 many TRBD2 CARSFSRGRISGRPPYEQYF TGTGCCAGAAGCTTTTCCCGGGGCCGCATTAGCGGGAGGCCCCCCTACGAGCAGTACTTC
TRBJ2-6 TRBV7-7 NA NA CASSLGRSGANVLTF TGTGCCAGCAGCTTAGGGAGGTCTGGGGCCAACGTCCTGACTTTC
TRBJ1-2 TRBV9 NA NA CASSVAVTNYGYTF TGTGCCAGCAGCGTAGCGGTGACTAACTATGGCTACACCTTC
TRBJ2-1 TRBV7-2 NA NA CASSAGPTGSYNEQFF TGTGCCAGCAGCGCCGGACCGACAGGCTCCTACAATGAGCAGTTCTTC
TRBJ2-1 TRBV5-4 once TRBD2 CASSLGGLAVYNEQFF TGTGCCAGCAGCTTGGGAGGACTAGCGGTTTACAATGAGCAGTTCTTC
TRBJ2-5 TRBV6-6 NA NA CASREGTKETQYF TGTGCCAGCCGAGAGGGGACAAAAGAGACCCAGTACTTC
TRBJ2-7 TRBV3-1/TRBV3-2 NA NA CASSHDNTPTYEQYF TGTGCCAGCAGCCACGACAACACCCCAACCTACGAGCAGTACTTC